This entry lists 8 T cell receptor beta chains sequenced from one sample in a study of prognosis after radiotherapy for stage I lung cancer. From genomic DNA, two-round multiplex PCR was used to amplify TCR beta CDR3. Gene-specific TRBV and TRBJ primers were used in PCR round one. A single record per CDR3 protein comes from TCRdb applying MiXCR to the multiplex PCR reads. The repertoire holds some 15,000 distinct CDR3 sequences, with about a sixth as singletons. The sample in question was PBMCs, obtained before or after stereotactic body radiation therapy (not recorded which). These receptor sequences come from a donor aged 50 or older with non-small cell lung cancer.

V usage is TRBV12-3 or TRBV12-4 and J usage is TRBJ2-5; possibly TRBD1 or TRBD2 for D (7 bases each). V dropped 7 bases and J dropped 1 base, with 13 bases sitting between them. This CDR3 comprises 14 residues. CDR3 coding DNA: TGTGCCAGCACCCAGGGGGGGCCCCAAGAGACCCAGTACTTC. Amino acid sequence: CASTQGGPQETQYF.

Within the sample, this clonotype is medium-sized. The J gene is TRBJ2-5, the V gene TRBV11-1; D is unclear. V gave up 3 bases and J gave up 5 bases, with 10 bases separating them. The CDR3 has 13 residues. Germline-derived CDR1 and CDR2 are SGHAT and FQDESV (reference sequence). The CDR3 DNA follows: TGTGCCAGCAGCTTGGGTAGGCGGGAGACCCAGTACTTC. Its protein is CASSLGRRETQYF.

For this clonotype: The junction departs from germline at one end; a sequencing error may be responsible. The chain has TRBV6-2 or TRBV6-3 and TRBJ2-3; D possibly corresponds to TRBD2 (5 bases). The CDR3 contains 16 residues. CDR1 and CDR2 (germline): MNHEY, SVGEGT. The CDR3, as DNA: TGTGCCTGCAGTTACGGTTTCGGGGTAGCGTCAGTTACGCAGTATTTT. Amino acids: CACSYGFGVASVTQYF.

The chain is built from TRBV6-1 and TRBJ2-7, with a weak D call TRBD2 (6 bases). CDR1 is MNHNS and CDR2 is SASEGT in the germline V gene. This CDR3 region has 16 residues. Trimming took off 8 bases at V and 7 bases at J, with 27 bases between the two ends. The CDR3 is CASQPARRACSREQYF. The DNA of the CDR3 is TGTGCCAGCCAACCTGCGAGGAGGGCTTGTTCGAGGGAGCAGTACTTC.

This clonotype showed up many times. This rearrangement joins TRBV30 to TRBJ2-3; D is unresolved. The CDR3 has 14 residues. Per germline, CDR1 GTSNPN and CDR2 SVGIG (reference sequence). V lost 0 bases and J 5 bases, leaving 12 bases between the germline ends. In nucleotides, the CDR3 is TGTGCCTGGAGTGTCGTTAGGTATGGAGATACGCAGTATTTT. Its translation: CAWSVVRYGDTQYF.

V usage is TRBV5-1 and J usage is TRBJ2-2; TRBD1 agrees at 9 bases. This CDR3 contains 15 residues. Looked up from germline, CDR1 is SGHRS and CDR2 is YFSETQ. V dropped 4 bases and J dropped 2; count of bases not matched to a gene: 3. The CDR3 DNA sequence: TGCGCCAGCAGCCTGGGACAGGGTAACACCGGGGAGCTGTTTTTT. Protein product: CASSLGQGNTGELFF. The full variable domain, with the rest looked up from reference TRBV5-1 and TRBJ2-2, is KAGVTQTPRYLIKTRGQQVTLSCSPISGHRSVSWYQQTPGQGLQFLFEYFSETQRNKGNFPGRFSGRQFSNSRSEMNVSTLELGDSALYLCASSLGQGNTGELFFGEGSRLTVL.

This clonotype has at least ten counts. The chain employs TRBV28 and TRBJ2-7, with TRBD1 identical over 9 bases. Germline loops: CDR1 MDHEN, CDR2 SYDVKM. V shed 1 base and J 0 bases; nucleotides not matched to a gene: 4. The CDR3 is 16 amino acids. This CDR3 is CASSLLGTGPSYEQYF. CDR3 DNA: TGTGCCAGCAGTTTATTGGGGACAGGGCCCTCCTACGAGCAGTACTTC.

This chain connects TRBV6-2 or TRBV6-3 to TRBJ2-1; the D is unclear. There are 13 residues in the CDR3. CDR1 is MNHEY, CDR2 SVGEGT, per germline. V was cut by 0 bases and J by 6 bases, with 6 bases left in between. This CDR3 reads CASSYSIINEQFF. The DNA of the CDR3 is TGTGCCAGCAGTTACTCGATTATCAATGAGCAGTTCTTC.